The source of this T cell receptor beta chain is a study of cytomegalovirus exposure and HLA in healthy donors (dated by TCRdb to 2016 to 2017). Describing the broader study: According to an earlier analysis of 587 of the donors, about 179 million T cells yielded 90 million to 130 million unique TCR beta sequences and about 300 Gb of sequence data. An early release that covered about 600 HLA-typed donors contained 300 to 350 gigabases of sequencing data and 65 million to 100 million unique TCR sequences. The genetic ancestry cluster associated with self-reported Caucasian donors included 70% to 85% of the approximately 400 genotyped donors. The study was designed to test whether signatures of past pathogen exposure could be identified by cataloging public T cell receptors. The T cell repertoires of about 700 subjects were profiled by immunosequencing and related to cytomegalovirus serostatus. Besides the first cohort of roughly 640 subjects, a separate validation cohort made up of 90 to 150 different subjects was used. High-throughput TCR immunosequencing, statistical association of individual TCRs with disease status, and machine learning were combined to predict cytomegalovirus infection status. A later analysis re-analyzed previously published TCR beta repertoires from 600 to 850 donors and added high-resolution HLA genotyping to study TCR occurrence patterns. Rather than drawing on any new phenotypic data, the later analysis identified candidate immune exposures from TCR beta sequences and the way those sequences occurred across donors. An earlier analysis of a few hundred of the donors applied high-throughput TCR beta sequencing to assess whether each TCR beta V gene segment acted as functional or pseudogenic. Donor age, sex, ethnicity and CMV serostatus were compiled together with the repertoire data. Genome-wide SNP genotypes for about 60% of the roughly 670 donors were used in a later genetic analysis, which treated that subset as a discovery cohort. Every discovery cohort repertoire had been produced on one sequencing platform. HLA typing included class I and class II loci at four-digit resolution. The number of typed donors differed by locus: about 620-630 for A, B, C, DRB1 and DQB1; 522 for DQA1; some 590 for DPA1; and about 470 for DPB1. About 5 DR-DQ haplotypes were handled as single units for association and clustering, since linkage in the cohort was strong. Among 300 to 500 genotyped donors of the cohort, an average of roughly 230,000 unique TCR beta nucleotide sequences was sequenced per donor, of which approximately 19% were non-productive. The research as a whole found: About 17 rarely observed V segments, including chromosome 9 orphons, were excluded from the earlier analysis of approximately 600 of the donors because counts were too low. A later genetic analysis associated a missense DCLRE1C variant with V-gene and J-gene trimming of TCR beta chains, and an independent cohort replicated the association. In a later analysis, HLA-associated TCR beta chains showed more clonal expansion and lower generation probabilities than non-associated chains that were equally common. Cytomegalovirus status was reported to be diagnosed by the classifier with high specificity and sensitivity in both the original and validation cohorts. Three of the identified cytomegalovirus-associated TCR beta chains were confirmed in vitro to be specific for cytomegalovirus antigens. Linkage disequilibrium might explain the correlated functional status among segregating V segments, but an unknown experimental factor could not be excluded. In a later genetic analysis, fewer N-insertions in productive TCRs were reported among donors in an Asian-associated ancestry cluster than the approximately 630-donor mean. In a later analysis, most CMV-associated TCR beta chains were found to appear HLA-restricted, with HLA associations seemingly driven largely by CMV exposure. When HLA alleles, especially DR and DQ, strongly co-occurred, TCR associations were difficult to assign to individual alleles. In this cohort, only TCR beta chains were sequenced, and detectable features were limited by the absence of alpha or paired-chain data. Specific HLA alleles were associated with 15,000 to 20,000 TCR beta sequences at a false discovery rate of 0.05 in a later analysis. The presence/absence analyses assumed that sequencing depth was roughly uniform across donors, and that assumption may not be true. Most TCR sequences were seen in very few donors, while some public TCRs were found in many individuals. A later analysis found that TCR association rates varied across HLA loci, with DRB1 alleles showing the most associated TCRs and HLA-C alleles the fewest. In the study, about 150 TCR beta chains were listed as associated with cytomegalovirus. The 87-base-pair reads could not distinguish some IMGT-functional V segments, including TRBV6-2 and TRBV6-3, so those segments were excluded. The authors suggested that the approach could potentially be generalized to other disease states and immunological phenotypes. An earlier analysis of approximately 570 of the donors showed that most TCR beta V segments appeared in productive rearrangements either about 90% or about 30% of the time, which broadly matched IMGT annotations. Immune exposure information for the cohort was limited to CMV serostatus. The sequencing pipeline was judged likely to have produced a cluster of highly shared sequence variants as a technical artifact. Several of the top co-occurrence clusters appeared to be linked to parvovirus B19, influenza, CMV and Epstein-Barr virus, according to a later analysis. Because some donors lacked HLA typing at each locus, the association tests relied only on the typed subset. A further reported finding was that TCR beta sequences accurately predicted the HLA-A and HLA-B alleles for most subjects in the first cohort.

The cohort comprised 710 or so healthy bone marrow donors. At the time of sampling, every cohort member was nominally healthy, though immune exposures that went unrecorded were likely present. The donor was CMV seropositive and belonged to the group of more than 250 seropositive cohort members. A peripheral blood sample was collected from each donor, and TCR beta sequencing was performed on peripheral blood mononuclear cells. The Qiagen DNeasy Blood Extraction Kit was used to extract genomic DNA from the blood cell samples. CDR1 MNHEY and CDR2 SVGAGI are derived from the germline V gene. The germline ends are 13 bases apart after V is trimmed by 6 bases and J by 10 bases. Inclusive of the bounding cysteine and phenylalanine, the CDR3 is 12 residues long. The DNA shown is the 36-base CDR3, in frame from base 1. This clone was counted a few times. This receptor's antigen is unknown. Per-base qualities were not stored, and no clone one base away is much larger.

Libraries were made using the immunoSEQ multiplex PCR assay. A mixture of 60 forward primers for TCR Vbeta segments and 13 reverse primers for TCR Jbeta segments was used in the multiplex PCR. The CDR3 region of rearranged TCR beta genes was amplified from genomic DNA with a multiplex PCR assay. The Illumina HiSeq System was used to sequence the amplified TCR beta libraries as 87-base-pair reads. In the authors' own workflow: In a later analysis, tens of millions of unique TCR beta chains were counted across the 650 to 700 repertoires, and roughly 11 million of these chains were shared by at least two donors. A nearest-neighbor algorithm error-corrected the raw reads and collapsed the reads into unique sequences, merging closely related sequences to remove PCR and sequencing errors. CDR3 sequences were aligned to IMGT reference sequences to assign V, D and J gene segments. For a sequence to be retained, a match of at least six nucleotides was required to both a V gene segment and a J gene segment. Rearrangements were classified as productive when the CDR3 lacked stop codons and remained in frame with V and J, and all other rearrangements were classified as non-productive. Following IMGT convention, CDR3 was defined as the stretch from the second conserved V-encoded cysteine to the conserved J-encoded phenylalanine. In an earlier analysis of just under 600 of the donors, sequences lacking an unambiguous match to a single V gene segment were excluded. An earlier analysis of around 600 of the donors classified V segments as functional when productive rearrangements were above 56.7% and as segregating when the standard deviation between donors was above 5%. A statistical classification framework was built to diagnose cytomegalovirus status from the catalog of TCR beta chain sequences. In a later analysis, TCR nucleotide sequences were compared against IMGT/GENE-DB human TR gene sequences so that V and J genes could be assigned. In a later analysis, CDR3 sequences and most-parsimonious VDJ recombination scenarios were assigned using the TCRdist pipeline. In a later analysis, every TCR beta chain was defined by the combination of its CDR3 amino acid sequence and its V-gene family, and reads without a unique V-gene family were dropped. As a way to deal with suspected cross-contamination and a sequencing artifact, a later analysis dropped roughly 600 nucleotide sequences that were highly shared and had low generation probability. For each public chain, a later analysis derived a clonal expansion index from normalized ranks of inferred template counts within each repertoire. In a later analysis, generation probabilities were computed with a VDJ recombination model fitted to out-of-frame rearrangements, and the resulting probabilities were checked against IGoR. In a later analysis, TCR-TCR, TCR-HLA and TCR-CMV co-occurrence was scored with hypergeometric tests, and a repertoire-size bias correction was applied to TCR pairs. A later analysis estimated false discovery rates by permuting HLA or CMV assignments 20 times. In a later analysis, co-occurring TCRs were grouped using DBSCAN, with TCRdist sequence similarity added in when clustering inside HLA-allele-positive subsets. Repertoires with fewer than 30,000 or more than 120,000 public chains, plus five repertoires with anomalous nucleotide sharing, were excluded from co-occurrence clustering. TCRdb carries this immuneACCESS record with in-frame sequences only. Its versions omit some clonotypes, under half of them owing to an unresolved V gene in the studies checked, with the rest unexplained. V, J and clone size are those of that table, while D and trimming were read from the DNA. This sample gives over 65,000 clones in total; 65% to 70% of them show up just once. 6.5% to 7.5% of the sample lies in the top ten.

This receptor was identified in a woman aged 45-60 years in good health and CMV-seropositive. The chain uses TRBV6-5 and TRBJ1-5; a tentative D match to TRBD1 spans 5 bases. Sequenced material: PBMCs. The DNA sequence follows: TGTGCCAGCAGGGAAAAGGGGTTCCCCCAGCATTTT. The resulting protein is CASREKGFPQHF.